The 13 T cell receptor beta chains below come from one sample, sequenced in a study of blood T cell repertoires in COVID-19. This table comes from immunoSEQ multiplex PCR, and its TCRdb copy is limited to in-frame clones, with some not included. In the table there are fewer than 250,000 clones, more than 75% of which are singletons. Specimen: peripheral blood. These receptors all come from a woman between 35 and 50 years old with acute or convalescent COVID-19.

V and J are TRBV7-9 and TRBJ1-1; TRBD1 might be the D (6 bases). Germline V gene sequence: CDR1 SEHNR, CDR2 FQNEAQ (reference sequence). V shed 5 bases and J shed 7 bases, with 14 bases lying between them. The CDR3 runs to 13 residues. CDR3 bases: TGTGCCAGCAGCCTTGGACAGCACGGTGAAGCTTTCTTT. This translates into CASSLGQHGEAFF.

This clone was seen a handful of times. This chain uses TRBV5-6 with TRBJ2-7; TRBD1 agrees at 11 bases. The V segment lost 7 bases and the J segment 5 bases; nucleotides outside the gene matches: 17. CDR3 length: 17 amino acids. Germline V gene data show CDR1 as SGHDT and CDR2 as YYEEEE. CDR3 DNA: TGTGCCAGCCCTTCCACCGGGACAGGGGGACCCCTCGACGAGCAGTACTTC. Amino acids: CASPSTGTGGPLDEQYF.

The rearrangement joins TRBV10-1 to TRBJ2-4; possible D gene TRBD1, 6 bases. The CDR3 spans 15 residues. Germline loops: CDR1 WNHNN, CDR2 SYGVQD (reference sequence). Trimming took off 5 bases at V and 3 bases at J, with 14 bases between the two ends. CDR3 in DNA: TGCGCCAGCAGTCTTTCAGTAGGGGGCAAAAACATTCAGTACTTC. It codes for CASSLSVGGKNIQYF.

The rearrangement uses TRBV6-5 and TRBJ1-1, with D possibly TRBD1 on 6 matching bases. Germline-derived CDR1 and CDR2 are MNHEY and SVGAGI. V was pared by 4 bases and J by 8 bases, with 17 bases between. CDR3 size: 14 residues. The CDR3 DNA reads as TGTGCCAGCAGTTTGATTACAGGCGACAGGGAAGCTTTCTTT. Amino acids: CASSLITGDREAFF.

This clone has more than one count but fewer than ten. The chain carries TRBV29-1 and TRBJ2-7; TRBD1 matches 9 bases. This CDR3 is 14 amino acids long. Looked up from germline, CDR1 is SQVTM and CDR2 is ANQGSEA. V shed 5 bases, J shed 0 bases, and the junction held 5 bases outside the gene matches. The DNA for the CDR3 is TGCAGCGTTAATGACAGGGGGAGCTCCTACGAGCAGTACTTC. Protein: CSVNDRGSSYEQYF.

This chain joins TRBV7-3 and TRBJ1-2, with 10 nucleotides matching TRBD1. The junction had 8 bases not matched to a gene; V was cut back by 5 bases and J by 5 bases. Germline assignment: CDR1 SGHTA and CDR2 FQGTGA. CDR3 length equals 15 residues. The CDR3 reads CASSPTTGGEYGYTF. The CDR3 DNA follows: TGTGCCAGCAGCCCGACGACAGGGGGCGAGTATGGCTACACCTTC.

This chain joins TRBV6-5 and TRBJ2-7; possible D gene TRBD2, 6 bases. Trimming left V 2 bases short and J 0 bases short, with 11 bases between. This CDR3 is built from 15 residues. The germline gives CDR1 MNHEY, CDR2 SVGAGI. The CDR3 sequence is CASSYLAGSSYEQYF. The CDR3 nucleotides read TGTGCCAGCAGTTACCTTGCGGGGAGCTCCTACGAGCAGTACTTC.

This chain joins TRBV24-1 and TRBJ1-1, with D perhaps matching TRBD1 (5 bases). Germline values: CDR1 KGHDR, CDR2 SFDVKD. V lost 4 bases to trimming and J lost 1 base, with 9 bases between them. The CDR3 runs 14 residues. CDR3 coding DNA: TGTGCCACCAGTGACACAGGACAGAACACTGAAGCTTTCTTT. Its protein product is CATSDTGQNTEAFF.

The genes are TRBV9 and TRBJ2-2; 11 nucleotides agree with TRBD2. V shed 4 bases and J 0 bases; nucleotides not matched to a gene: 11. The V gene's germline CDR1 is SGDLS and CDR2 YYNGEE. CDR3 length equals 19 residues. CDR3 DNA: TGTGCCAGCAGCTCGACGACTAGCGGGGACCACCCGAACACCGGGGAGCTGTTTTTT. This gives the protein CASSSTTSGDHPNTGELFF.

This chain links TRBV2 with TRBJ1-1, with a possible D match to TRBD1 (5 bases). V dropped 6 bases and J dropped 3 bases, with 14 bases sitting between them. Germline V gene sequence: CDR1 SNHLY, CDR2 FYNNEI. CDR3 length equals 14 residues. The CDR3: CASSLQEFYTEAFF. Here the CDR3 DNA reads TGTGCCAGCAGCTTACAGGAGTTCTACACTGAAGCTTTCTTT.

The gene calls are TRBV4-1 and TRBJ2-4; 8 positions agree with TRBD2. Germline CDR1 is MGHRA and CDR2 is YSYEKL. CDR3 length: 14 residues. The J segment lost 3 bases and the V segment lost 5 bases, leaving 3 bases of the junction unmatched. The CDR3 coding sequence is TGCGCCAGCAGCAACGGGGGGGACAAAAACATTCAGTACTTC. Its translation is CASSNGGDKNIQYF.

As regards this clone: The identical CDR3 is also encoded by other nucleotide sequences in the sample. CDR3 in amino acids: CASSRGTGENQPQHF. The CDR3 nucleotides are TGTGCCAGTAGTAGAGGGACAGGGGAAAATCAGCCCCAGCATTTT. The rearrangement joins TRBV19 to TRBJ1-5; TRBD1 matches 10 bases. The CDR3 contains 15 residues. With V trimmed by 4 bases and J by 4 bases, 4 bases remained unmatched. CDR1 is LNHDA and CDR2 is SQIVND in the germline V gene (reference sequence).

The J gene is TRBJ2-1, the V gene TRBV6-5, with unresolved D. Germline CDR1 and CDR2: MNHEY and SVGAGI. V lost 6 bases and J lost 0, with 6 bases in between. The length of the CDR3 is 13 residues. CDR3 sequence reads: CASSRNSYNEQFF. CDR3 in DNA: TGTGCCAGCAGCAGAAACTCCTACAATGAGCAGTTCTTC.